This T cell receptor (beta chain) was recorded in a study of cytomegalovirus exposure and HLA in healthy donors. Overall study findings and caveats: In vitro confirmation showed three CMV-associated chains to be CMV antigen specific.

As concerns this clone: Antigen unknown.

The CDR3 consists of 12 residues. From germline, CDR1 is LNHDA and CDR2 SQIVND (reference sequence). V lost 6 bases and J lost 1, with 6 bases in between. Researchers ran the PCR with 60 Vbeta and 13 Jbeta primers. Profiled with immunoSEQ multiplex PCR; TCRdb holds only in-frame clones, not every one. The table includes around 90,000 clones, 70% to 85% detected once. V and J are TRBV19 and TRBJ2-5; D possibly corresponds to TRBD1 (6 bases). Sequencing was performed on PBMCs. The receptor's source is a human donor in good health. CDR3 amino acids: CASRGAQETQYF. The CDR3 bases are TGTGCCAGTAGGGGGGCCCAAGAGACCCAGTACTTC.